This T cell receptor (beta chain) was retrieved from a study of blood T cell repertoires in COVID-19 (dated by TCRdb to the early 2020s). The study in broad terms: The collaborator samples originated in the United States, Italy and Spain and spanned the acute and convalescent phases of COVID-19. A de-identified subject ID, COVID-19 status, age in years and sex were almost always included in the sample metadata. Samples were obtained from the ongoing ImmuneRACE study (first 160 participants) and from 1,200 or so subjects provided by 6 global collaborators. Where available, HLA class I and class II types were obtained from metadata supplied by the sample provider rather than from assay-based typing. Subjects who had been exposed to COVID-19, were actively infected with it, or had recovered from it provided the deeply sampled blood TCRbeta repertoires that made up the dataset. A freely available public database, intended as a resource for researchers studying the immune response to SARS-CoV-2, is where the repertoires were released. The material from the prospective study consisted of cDNA or gDNA derived from T cells, B-cell-depleted T cells, or PBMCs.

Collaborating institutions collected whole blood in K2EDTA tubes following their own protocols. For TCRbeta analysis, collaborators shipped samples in one of three forms: frozen whole blood, isolated PBMCs, or DNA extracted from either of those sample types. Notes on this clone: Its antigen is not yet known. Base qualities are not recorded, but no much larger clone differs from it by a single base.

Broad study findings and their caveats: Clinical and demographic metadata were provided uncurated, with the amount varying by source and participant.

Spanning cysteine to phenylalanine, the CDR3 consists of 16 amino acids. Here the CDR3 DNA is all that survives: 48 bases in frame from base 1. CDR1 SGDLS and CDR2 YYNGEE are derived from the germline V gene. Trimming removed 4 bases from V and 10 bases from J; the gene matches leave 11 bases unexplained. The immunoSEQ Assay, a bias-controlled multiplex PCR, was used to amplify TCRbeta CDR3 regions from genomic DNA. In the source study's methods: Within the assay, amplification of reference gene primers was used to estimate how many nucleated cells each sample contained. Sequence reads were collapsed and filtered to measure the absolute abundance of every unique TCRbeta CDR3 rearrangement. For each sample, productive Simpson clonality was calculated by taking the square root of Simpson's diversity index across productive rearrangements. In TCRdb, the immuneACCESS table is reduced to in-frame sequences with V and J assigned. These tables do not hold every clone; where another copy was compared, an unresolved V gene accounts for under half, and the others remain unexplained. Clonal size and the V and J genes are those of that table, whereas D and trimming came from the DNA. Within this sample are approximately 100,000 clones, with around 80% of them counted one time only. The top ten clones comprise 15% to 20% of the sample.

This TCR was recovered from a woman of 80 years or more with active or convalescent COVID-19. The chain joins TRBV9 to TRBJ1-6; 10 central bases correspond to TRBD1. Sample: peripheral blood. The CDR3 region reads CASSPPGQGLGSPLHF. The DNA sequence reads TGTGCCAGCAGCCCACCGGGACAGGGGTTAGGCTCACCCCTCCACTTT.